This T cell receptor (beta chain) was recorded in a study of immune characterization of retroperitoneal liposarcoma. TCRdb re-derived calls from the PCR reads in MiXCR, one entry per CDR3 protein. Among approximately 13,000 distinct CDR3 sequences listed, 47% were seen once. V lost 9 bases and J 3 bases, leaving 12 bases between the germline ends. Germline CDR1 is MNHNS and CDR2 is SASEGT. This CDR3 contains 13 residues. The V gene is TRBV6-1, the J gene TRBJ2-1; D gene ambiguous. The sample comprised tumor tissue. The sequence derives from a female donor with retroperitoneal liposarcoma. In nucleotides, the CDR3 is TGTGCCAGTCTACTCAACCTCTACAATGAGCAGTTCTTC. Amino acid sequence: CASLLNLYNEQFF.